Listed here are 10 T cell receptor beta chains from one sample, sequenced in a study of sequential checkpoint blockade in melanoma. The treatment: randomized to nivolumab then ipilimumab (arm A) or the reverse (arm B). The data were produced by immunoSEQ multiplex PCR, yet TCRdb's version contains in-frame clones alone and is incomplete. The sample has 13,000 to 15,000 clones, around half seen once; the top ten hold about 16%. The specimen was CD8+ T cells sorted from blood (inferred from file names), collected from a patient given nivolumab and ipilimumab in sequence. The source is a human donor with melanoma.

In its sample, this clone was seen a few times. The genes are TRBV7-9 and TRBJ1-1; D ambiguous. The germline gives CDR1 SEHNR, CDR2 FQNEAQ (reference sequence). The ends were cut back, 5 bases at V and 1 base at J, with 2 bases in the middle. The CDR3 has 11 amino acids. This CDR3 is CASSRNTEAFF. In DNA form, the CDR3 reads TGTGCCAGCAGCCGGAACACTGAAGCTTTCTTT.

This clone was picked up a small number of times. The rearrangement uses TRBV15 and TRBJ2-3, with 7 nucleotides matching TRBD2. J was trimmed by 3 bases and V by 3 bases; bases with no gene match: 24. Germline CDR1 LNHNV, CDR2 YYDKDF (reference sequence). The CDR3 sequence is 21 residues long. For the CDR3, the DNA is TGTGCCACCAGCAGGGGGGGGGTAGACAGATATTTGGGGTTAAGGACAGATACGCAGTATTTT. Protein sequence: CATSRGGVDRYLGLRTDTQYF.

This chain uses TRBV2 with TRBJ1-2; no firm D call. Trimming pared 4 bases from V and 6 bases from J, leaving 15 bases between. The V gene's germline CDR1 is SNHLY and CDR2 FYNNEI. The CDR3 runs to 14 residues. The DNA of the CDR3 is TGTGCCAGCAGTGGAATTTCACGTCCGGATGGCTACACCTTC. Its protein product is CASSGISRPDGYTF.

The V gene is TRBV6-5, the J gene TRBJ1-1, with D tentatively TRBD1 (5 bases). V dropped 2 bases and J dropped 0 bases, with 7 bases sitting between them. Germline V lookup: CDR1 MNHEY, CDR2 SVGAGI. CDR3 size: 14 residues. CDR3 residues: CASSYDSVNTEAFF. DNA of the CDR3: TGTGCCAGCAGTTACGACAGCGTGAACACTGAAGCTTTCTTT.

This chain joins TRBV19 and TRBJ1-4, with D possibly being TRBD1 (6 bases). Germline V gene data show CDR1 as LNHDA and CDR2 as SQIVND (reference sequence). The CDR3 loop spans 15 amino acids. The V gene lost 3 bases and the J gene lost 4 bases, with 12 bases spanning the gap. CDR3 sequence: CASSIAGTFNEKLFF. CDR3 DNA sequence: TGTGCCAGTAGTATTGCCGGGACATTTAATGAAAAACTGTTTTTT.

The rearrangement joins TRBV14 to TRBJ2-1; the D gene is possibly TRBD2 (5 bases). Per the germline V gene, CDR1 is SGHDN and CDR2 is FVKESK. V shed 0 bases and J shed 4 bases, with 16 bases lying between them. The CDR3 is made up of 17 amino acids. DNA for the CDR3: TGTGCCAGCAGCCAAGAGATAAAAACTAGTATATACAATGAGCAGTTCTTC. It is translated as CASSQEIKTSIYNEQFF.

The chain employs TRBV10-1 and TRBJ2-7; 9 bases align to TRBD1. J was trimmed by 3 bases and V by 2 bases; bases with no gene match: 5. From germline, CDR1 is WNHNN and CDR2 SYGVQD (reference sequence). The CDR3 has 15 amino acids. CDR3 loop: CASSEPRTGVYEQYF. The CDR3 DNA reads TGCGCCAGCAGTGAGCCCCGGACAGGGGTCTACGAGCAGTACTTC.

This chain connects TRBV29-1 to TRBJ2-3; 7 positions agree with TRBD1. V shed 6 bases and J 1 base; nucleotides not matched to a gene: 7. Germline V gene sequence: CDR1 SQVTM, CDR2 ANQGSEA. The CDR3 runs 14 residues. The CDR3 reads CSVKTGDGTDTQYF. CDR3 sequence (DNA): TGCAGCGTAAAAACAGGGGATGGCACAGATACGCAGTATTTT.

The chain recombines TRBV6-5 with TRBJ2-7, with D tentatively TRBD1 (6 bases). The CDR3 has 13 amino acids. Germline lookup yields CDR1 MNHEY and CDR2 SVGAGI. With 5 bases removed from V and 6 bases from J, the gap between germline ends came to 14 bases. The CDR3 bases are TGTGCCAGCAGTCCGGGACAAGAAACCGAGCAGTACTTC. As protein: CASSPGQETEQYF.

This sequence joins TRBV30 and TRBJ2-7; D gene uncertain. There are 11 residues in the CDR3. The V end lost 5 bases, the J end lost 4 bases, and 9 bases lay between the germline ends. Germline V gives CDR1 GTSNPN, CDR2 SVGIG (reference sequence). The CDR3 here is CAWVAGYEQYF. CDR3 sequence (DNA): TGTGCCTGGGTGGCAGGTTACGAGCAGTACTTC.